Listed below are T cell receptor beta chains from one sample, sequenced in a study of T cells in Graves' hyperthyroidism and ophthalmopathy. TCRdb re-called the multiplex PCR reads with MiXCR, one entry per CDR3 protein. The data contain approximately 590,000 distinct CDR3 sequences, around 16% of them singletons. The material sequenced was blood. The source of these receptors is a woman in her twenties or thirties with Graves' hyperthyroidism. The CDR3 runs from the conserved cysteine through the conserved F or W. D genes are given only for firm matches. Rows give clone size only sometimes, using once, few, many, or a class for an expanded clone.

v_call,d_call,clone_size,j_call,cdr3_nt,cdr3_aa
TRBV7-9,TRBD2,NA,TRBJ2-7,TGTGCCAGCAGCCCTCTAGCGGGCCTAAACTACGAGCAGTACTTC,CASSPLAGLNYEQYF
TRBV30,NA,many,TRBJ2-3,TGTGCCTGGAGTCCCCACTCGGATACGCAGTATTTT,CAWSPHSDTQYF
TRBV18,NA,NA,TRBJ1-1,TGTGCCAGCGCACCATCCAGGAACACTGAAGCTTTCTTT,CASAPSRNTEAFF
TRBV10-3,NA,many,TRBJ1-1,TGTGCCATCAGCCCAGCCCAGCGTGAAGCTTTCTTT,CAISPAQREAFF
TRBV29-1,NA,few,TRBJ2-3,TGCAGCGTACTACAGGGAGGTACGCAGTATTTT,CSVLQGGTQYF
TRBV7-8,TRBD1,many,TRBJ2-7,TGTGCCAGCAGCTTATATCCGAGACAGGGAGTTTACGAGCAGTACTTC,CASSLYPRQGVYEQYF
TRBV28,NA,many,TRBJ2-7,TGTGCCAGCAGTCCTCTATCAGAGTTGGGCCACGAGCAGTACTTC,CASSPLSELGHEQYF
TRBV7-3,NA,NA,TRBJ2-4,TGTGCCAGCAGCTTTACAGGGAATCGTGACATTCAGTACTTC,CASSFTGNRDIQYF
TRBV28,TRBD2,many,TRBJ2-2,TGTGCCAGCAGGGGACTAGCGGGAGTTCCCGGGGAGCTGTTTTTT,CASRGLAGVPGELFF
TRBV29-1,NA,few,TRBJ1-2,TGCAGCGTTGAAGTGACCGAAGGGGCGAGAGGCTACACCTTC,CSVEVTEGARGYTF
TRBV27,TRBD2,many,TRBJ2-5,TGTGCCAGCAGTGCGCTAGCGGGAGGACAAGAGACCCAGTACTTC,CASSALAGGQETQYF
TRBV20-1,TRBD1,NA,TRBJ1-2,TGCAGTGCGTCCGGGACAGGGCCTTTTGGCTACACCTTC,CSASGTGPFGYTF
TRBV4-3,NA,many,TRBJ1-1,TGCGCCAGCAGCCACGGACGGGACACCTACACTGAAGCTTTCTTT,CASSHGRDTYTEAFF
TRBV20-1,TRBD2,many,TRBJ2-1,TGCAGTGCTAGAGATTGGTCGGCCGCGGGGGGCGATGAGCAGTTCTTC,CSARDWSAAGGDEQFF
TRBV7-2,TRBD1,many,TRBJ2-5,TGTGCCAGCAGCTTAGCGGGACAGGGAAAAGAGACCCAGTACTTC,CASSLAGQGKETQYF
TRBV2,NA,many,TRBJ1-5,TGTGCCAGCAAACAGACTCCTACGGGGAATCAGCCCCAGCATTTT,CASKQTPTGNQPQHF
TRBV7-2,NA,NA,TRBJ2-5,TGTGCCAGCAGCAAGGGACCCGGGACGGAGACCCAGTACTTC,CASSKGPGTETQYF
TRBV12-3/TRBV12-4,NA,NA,TRBJ2-3,TGTGCCAGCAGCCAACTGGAGGGCACAGATACGCAGTATTTT,CASSQLEGTDTQYF
TRBV20-1,NA,many,TRBJ2-5,TGCAGTGCTAGGGAGGGGGGGAAGACCCAGTACTTC,CSAREGGKTQYF
TRBV19,NA,NA,TRBJ1-1,TGTGCCAGTAGTATACGGCTCGGGAACACTGAAGCTTTCTTT,CASSIRLGNTEAFF
TRBV5-5,TRBD2,NA,TRBJ2-1,TGTGCCAGCAGCTGGGGACTAGCGGAGTTATACAATGAGCAGTTCTTC,CASSWGLAELYNEQFF
TRBV12-3/TRBV12-4,TRBD1,many,TRBJ2-3,TGTGCCAGCAGTTTTGGTAGGGGGCAATCAGATACGCAGTATTTT,CASSFGRGQSDTQYF
TRBV15,TRBD1,NA,TRBJ1-2,TGTGCCACCAGCGTCAAAGGAGGGACAGGGAGCTATGGCTACACCTTC,CATSVKGGTGSYGYTF
TRBV28,TRBD1,many,TRBJ2-3,TGTGCCAGCGAAACAGGGGGCAGGGCAGATACGCAGTATTTT,CASETGGRADTQYF
TRBV20-1,TRBD2,many,TRBJ2-3,TGCAGTGCCTCGGGACTAGCGGACACAGATACGCAGTATTTT,CSASGLADTDTQYF
TRBV20-1,NA,few,TRBJ2-1,TGCAGTGCTAAAGGACCAGCCCATGAGCAGTTCTTC,CSAKGPAHEQFF
TRBV3-2,NA,few,TRBJ2-7,TGTGCCAGCAGCCCAGGACAGGAGTACTACGAGCAGTACTTC,CASSPGQEYYEQYF
TRBV3-1,NA,many,TRBJ1-1,TGTGCCAGCAGCCACCTCAGGGAGGGCACTGAAGCTTTCTTT,CASSHLREGTEAFF
TRBV27,TRBD2,few,TRBJ2-7,TGTGCCAGCAGTCCCCTACCCCAGCTAGCGGGAATGGGTGAGCAGTACTTC,CASSPLPQLAGMGEQYF
TRBV27,NA,few,TRBJ2-7,TGTGCCAGCAGTACCGCGCGCCCCAGCTCCTACGAGCAGTACTTC,CASSTARPSSYEQYF
TRBV20-1,NA,few,TRBJ2-7,TGCAGTGGCAGCGCCAGGGGTTACGAGCAGTACTTC,CSGSARGYEQYF
TRBV6-1,TRBD1,NA,TRBJ1-1,TGTGCCAGCAGGGACAGGGCGAGCACTGAAGCTTTCTTT,CASRDRASTEAFF
TRBV3-1,NA,many,TRBJ2-1,TGTGCCAGCAGCCAAGTCGAGGGCTACAATGAGCAGTTCTTC,CASSQVEGYNEQFF
TRBV12-3/TRBV12-4,TRBD1,NA,TRBJ1-5,TGTGCCAGCAGGTGGGGGACAGCTAGCAATCAGCCCCAGCATTTT,CASRWGTASNQPQHF
TRBV27,NA,many,TRBJ1-5,TGTGCCAGCAGTCCACGGACACCAAATCAGCCCCAGCATTTT,CASSPRTPNQPQHF
TRBV10-2,TRBD1,NA,TRBJ2-6,TGCGCCAGCAGCCCCCGGACAGGGGAGGAAGGGGCCAACGTCCTGACTTTC,CASSPRTGEEGANVLTF
TRBV30,NA,many,TRBJ2-7,TGTGCCTGGAGTGTTCGGGGCTACGAGCAGTACTTC,CAWSVRGYEQYF
TRBV5-1,TRBD2,NA,TRBJ2-5,TGCGCCAGCAGCATACGGGGTAGCGGGCAAGAGACCCAGTACTTC,CASSIRGSGQETQYF
TRBV4-1,NA,few,TRBJ2-7,TGCGCCAGCAGCCAAGCATCGGGGGAGCAGTACTTC,CASSQASGEQYF
TRBV20-1,NA,NA,TRBJ1-1,TGCAGTGCTAGAAGGGGGGCAGGGGTTAACACTGAAGCTTTCTTT,CSARRGAGVNTEAFF
TRBV20-1,NA,NA,TRBJ2-1,TGCAGTGCTAGAACCGGGACAGAGCAGTTCTTC,CSARTGTEQFF
TRBV4-3,NA,few,TRBJ2-7,TGCGCCAGCAGCCAAGATTGGGTCAACTCCTACGAGCAGTACTTC,CASSQDWVNSYEQYF
TRBV5-1,NA,NA,TRBJ2-6,TGCGCCAGCAGCTTGATGACAGGACTGGATCCCAACGTCCTGACTTTC,CASSLMTGLDPNVLTF
TRBV5-1,NA,few,TRBJ2-1,TGCGCCAGCAGCTTGCCCGGGGCAGGGGCCTACAATGAGCAGTTCTTC,CASSLPGAGAYNEQFF
TRBV7-2,TRBD2,many,TRBJ2-3,TGTGCCAGCAGCCTCGGGACTAGCAGCCGAACAGATACGCAGTATTTT,CASSLGTSSRTDTQYF
TRBV7-9,NA,few,TRBJ1-2,TGTGCCAGCAGCCTATTCGGCTTAGGCTACACCTTC,CASSLFGLGYTF
TRBV12-3/TRBV12-4,NA,many,TRBJ1-1,TGTGCCAGCAGTACCATGAGGGGGGTCGGAGCTTTCTTT,CASSTMRGVGAFF
TRBV30,NA,many,TRBJ1-6,TGTGCCTGGCTCGACAGCCCCGGGTATTCACCCCTCCACTTT,CAWLDSPGYSPLHF
TRBV20-1,NA,few,TRBJ2-5,TGCAGTGCTCCTGAGCGTTTAGCCCGCTTCGCGGCCCAGTACTTC,CSAPERLARFAAQYF
TRBV10-3,NA,many,TRBJ2-7,TGTGCCACCCTGGGGGGAGTCGGCTACGAGCAGTACTTC,CATLGGVGYEQYF
TRBV7-9,NA,few,TRBJ2-6,TGTGCCAGCAGCCCAGGGGCTGCTGGGGCCAACGTCCTGACTTTC,CASSPGAAGANVLTF
TRBV6-2/TRBV6-3,TRBD1,NA,TRBJ2-2,TGTGCCAGCGGGGAGATTCGGACAGGGAACGGGGAGCTGTTTTTT,CASGEIRTGNGELFF
TRBV6-1,TRBD1,few,TRBJ1-1,TGTGCCAGCAGTTTTACGCCGGGACAGGGTTTAAGAGCTTTCTTT,CASSFTPGQGLRAFF
TRBV7-9,NA,NA,TRBJ1-6,TGTGCCAGCACCCGGGGTGGGGGGTCCTATAATTCACCCCTCCACTTT,CASTRGGGSYNSPLHF
TRBV29-1,NA,many,TRBJ2-5,TGCAGCGTTGAATCGGTGGAGACCCAGTACTTC,CSVESVETQYF
TRBV18,NA,many,TRBJ1-5,TGTGCCAGCTCACCGGGGGAAGGGCAGCCCCAGCATTTT,CASSPGEGQPQHF
TRBV7-3,TRBD2,NA,TRBJ2-6,TGTGCCAGCAGCTTAACGACGGGAGGGTTGAGTGGGGCCAACGTCCTGACTTTC,CASSLTTGGLSGANVLTF
TRBV27,TRBD1,many,TRBJ2-1,TGTGCCAGCAGTTCAAGGACAGGGGTAAATGAGCAGTTCTTC,CASSSRTGVNEQFF
TRBV6-1,NA,NA,TRBJ2-5,TGTGCCAGCAGACCAGACCTGGAGGGGCGGGAGACCCAGTACTTC,CASRPDLEGRETQYF